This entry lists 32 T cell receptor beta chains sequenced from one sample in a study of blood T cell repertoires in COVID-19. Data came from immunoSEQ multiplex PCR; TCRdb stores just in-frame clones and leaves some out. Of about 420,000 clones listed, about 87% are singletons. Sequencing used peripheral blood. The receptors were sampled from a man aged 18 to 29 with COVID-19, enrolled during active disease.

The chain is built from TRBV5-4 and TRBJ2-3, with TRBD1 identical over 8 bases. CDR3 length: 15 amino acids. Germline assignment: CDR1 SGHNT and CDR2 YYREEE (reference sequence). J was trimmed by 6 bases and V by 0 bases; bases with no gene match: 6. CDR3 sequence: CASSLGGDRPDTQYF. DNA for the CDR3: TGTGCCAGCAGCTTGGGTGGGGACAGGCCGGATACGCAGTATTTT.

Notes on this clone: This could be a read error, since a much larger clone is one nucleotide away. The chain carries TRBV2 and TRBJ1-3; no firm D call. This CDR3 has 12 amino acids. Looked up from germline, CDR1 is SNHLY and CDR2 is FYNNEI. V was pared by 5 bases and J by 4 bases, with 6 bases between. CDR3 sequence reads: CASSLQGNTIYF. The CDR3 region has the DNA TGTGCCAGCAGTTTACAGGGAAACACCATATATTTT.

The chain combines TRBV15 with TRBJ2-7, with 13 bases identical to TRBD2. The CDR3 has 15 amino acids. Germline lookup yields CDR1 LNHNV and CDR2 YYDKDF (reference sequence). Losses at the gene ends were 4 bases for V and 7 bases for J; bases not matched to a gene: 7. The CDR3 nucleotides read TGTGCCACCAGCAACGGACTAGCGGGGGTTTTGGAGCAGTACTTC. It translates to CATSNGLAGVLEQYF.

The CDR3 DNA is TGTGCCAGCAGCCAACCGACAGGGATGGGAAAAGAGACCCAGTACTTC. It encodes CASSQPTGMGKETQYF. The J gene is TRBJ2-5, the V gene TRBV5-4, with TRBD1 matching 7 bases. The CDR3 totals 16 residues. Germline V gene sequence: CDR1 SGHNT, CDR2 YYREEE (reference sequence). Trimming took 4 bases from V and 3 from J; bases not matched to a gene: 12.

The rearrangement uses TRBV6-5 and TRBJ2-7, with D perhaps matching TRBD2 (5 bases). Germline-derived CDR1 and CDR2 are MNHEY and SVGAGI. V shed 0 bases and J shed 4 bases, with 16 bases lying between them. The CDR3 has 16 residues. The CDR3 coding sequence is TGTGCCAGCAGTTACTCGAGGGCAGGACTTGGATACGAGCAGTACTTC. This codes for CASSYSRAGLGYEQYF.

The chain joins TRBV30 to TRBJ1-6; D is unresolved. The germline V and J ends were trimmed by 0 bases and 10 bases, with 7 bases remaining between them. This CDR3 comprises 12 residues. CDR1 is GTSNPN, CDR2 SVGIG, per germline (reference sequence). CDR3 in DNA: TGTGCCTGGAGTGTCTCCGGGTCACCCCTCCACTTT. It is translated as CAWSVSGSPLHF.

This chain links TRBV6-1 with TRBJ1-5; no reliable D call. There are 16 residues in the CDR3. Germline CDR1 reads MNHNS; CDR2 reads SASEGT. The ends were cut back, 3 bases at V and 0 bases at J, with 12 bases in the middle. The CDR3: CASSDVSNYSNQPQHF. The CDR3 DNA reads TGTGCCAGCAGTGACGTCAGTAATTATAGCAATCAGCCCCAGCATTTT.

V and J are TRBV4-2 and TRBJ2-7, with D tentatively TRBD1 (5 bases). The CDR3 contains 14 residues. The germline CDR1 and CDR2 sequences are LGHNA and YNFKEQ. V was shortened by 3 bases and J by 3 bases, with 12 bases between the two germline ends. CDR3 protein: CASSQEGANYEQYF. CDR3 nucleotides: TGTGCCAGCAGCCAGGAAGGGGCAAACTACGAGCAGTACTTC.

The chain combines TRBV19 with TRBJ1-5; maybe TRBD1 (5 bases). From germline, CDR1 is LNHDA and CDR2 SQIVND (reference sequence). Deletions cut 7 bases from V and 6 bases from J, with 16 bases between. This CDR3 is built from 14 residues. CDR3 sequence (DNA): TGTGCCAGTAAGAAGGGGCCGGAACTTCAGCCCCAGCATTTT. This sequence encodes CASKKGPELQPQHF.

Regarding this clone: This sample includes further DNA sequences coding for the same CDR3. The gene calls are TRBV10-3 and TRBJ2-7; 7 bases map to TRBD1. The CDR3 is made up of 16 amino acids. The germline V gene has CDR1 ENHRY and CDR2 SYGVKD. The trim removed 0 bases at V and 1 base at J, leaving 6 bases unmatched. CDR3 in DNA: TGTGCCATCAGTGAGTCCGGCCAGGGGGTGTCCTACGAGCAGTACTTC. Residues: CAISESGQGVSYEQYF.

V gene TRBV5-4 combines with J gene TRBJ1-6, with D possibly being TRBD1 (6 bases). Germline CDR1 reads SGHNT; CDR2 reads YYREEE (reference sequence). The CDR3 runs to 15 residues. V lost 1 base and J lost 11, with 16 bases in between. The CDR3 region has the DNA TGTGCCAGCAGCTTGTCCGGGGGGGGGCGGACACCCCTCCACTTT. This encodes CASSLSGGGRTPLHF.

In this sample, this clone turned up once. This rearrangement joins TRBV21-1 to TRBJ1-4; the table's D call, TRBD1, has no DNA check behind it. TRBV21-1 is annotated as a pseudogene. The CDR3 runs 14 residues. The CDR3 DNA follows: TGTGCCAGCAGCGGTAACAGGGTGAATGAAAAACTGTTTTTT. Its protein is CASSGNRVNEKLFF.

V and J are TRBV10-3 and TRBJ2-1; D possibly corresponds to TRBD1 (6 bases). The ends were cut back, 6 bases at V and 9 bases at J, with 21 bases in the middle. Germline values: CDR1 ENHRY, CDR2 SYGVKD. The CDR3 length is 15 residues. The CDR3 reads CAISLRGYGEIEQFF. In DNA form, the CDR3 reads TGTGCCATCAGCCTAAGGGGGTACGGCGAGATTGAGCAGTTCTTC.

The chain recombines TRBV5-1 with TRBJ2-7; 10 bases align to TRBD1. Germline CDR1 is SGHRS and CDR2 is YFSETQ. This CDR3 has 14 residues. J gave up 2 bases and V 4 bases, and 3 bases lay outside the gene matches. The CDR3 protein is CASSRTGGAYEQYF. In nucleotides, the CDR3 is TGCGCCAGCAGCAGGACAGGGGGGGCCTACGAGCAGTACTTC.

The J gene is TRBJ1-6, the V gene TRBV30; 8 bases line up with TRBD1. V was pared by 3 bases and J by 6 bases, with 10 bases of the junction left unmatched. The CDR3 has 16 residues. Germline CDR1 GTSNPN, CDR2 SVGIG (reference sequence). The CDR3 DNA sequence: TGTGCCTGGAGCCCGGACAGGGTGAAGGGTAATTCACCCCTCCACTTT. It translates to CAWSPDRVKGNSPLHF.

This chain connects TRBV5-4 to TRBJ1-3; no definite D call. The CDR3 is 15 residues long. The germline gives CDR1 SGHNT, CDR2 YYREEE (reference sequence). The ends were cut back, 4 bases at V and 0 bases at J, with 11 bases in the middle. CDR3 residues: CASSPNDNSGNTIYF. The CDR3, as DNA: TGTGCCAGCAGCCCAAATGACAACTCTGGAAACACCATATATTTT.

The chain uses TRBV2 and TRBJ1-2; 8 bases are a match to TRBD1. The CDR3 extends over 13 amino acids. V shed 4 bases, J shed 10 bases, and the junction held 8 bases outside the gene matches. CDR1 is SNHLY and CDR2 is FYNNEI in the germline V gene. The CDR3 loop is CASSGGQGSDYTF. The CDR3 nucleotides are TGTGCCAGCAGTGGAGGACAGGGAAGCGACTACACCTTC.

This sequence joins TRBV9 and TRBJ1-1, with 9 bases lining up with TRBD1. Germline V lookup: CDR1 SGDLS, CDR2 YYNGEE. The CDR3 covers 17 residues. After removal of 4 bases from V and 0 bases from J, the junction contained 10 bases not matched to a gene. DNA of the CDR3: TGTGCCAGCAGCCACCACCGGGACAGGGAAATGAACACTGAAGCTTTCTTT. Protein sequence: CASSHHRDREMNTEAFF.

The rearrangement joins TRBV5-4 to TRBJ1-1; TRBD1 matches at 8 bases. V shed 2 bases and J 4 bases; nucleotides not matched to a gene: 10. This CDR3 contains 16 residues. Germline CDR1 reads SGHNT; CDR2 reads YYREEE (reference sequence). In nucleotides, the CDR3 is TGTGCCAGCAGCTTAGGAGGACAGGGATGGCTCACTGAAGCTTTCTTT. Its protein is CASSLGGQGWLTEAFF.

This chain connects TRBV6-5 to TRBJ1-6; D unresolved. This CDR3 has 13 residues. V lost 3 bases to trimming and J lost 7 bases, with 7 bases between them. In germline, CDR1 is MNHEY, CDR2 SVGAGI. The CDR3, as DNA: TGTGCCAGCAGTTATGAGGTGAATTCACCCCTCCACTTT. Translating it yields CASSYEVNSPLHF.

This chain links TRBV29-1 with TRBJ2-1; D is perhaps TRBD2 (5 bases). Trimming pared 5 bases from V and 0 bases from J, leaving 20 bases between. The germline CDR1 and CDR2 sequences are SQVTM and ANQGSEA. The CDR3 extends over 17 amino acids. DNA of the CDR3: TGCAGCGTTCGAGCAAAAGGAGCGGTGAGCTCCTACAATGAGCAGTTCTTC. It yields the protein CSVRAKGAVSSYNEQFF.

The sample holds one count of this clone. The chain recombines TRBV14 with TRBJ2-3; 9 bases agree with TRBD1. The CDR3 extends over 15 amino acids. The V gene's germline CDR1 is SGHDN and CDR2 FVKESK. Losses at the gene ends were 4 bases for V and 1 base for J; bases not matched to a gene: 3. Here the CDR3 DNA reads TGTGCCAGCAGCCTCGGGACAGGGCGCACAGATACGCAGTATTTT. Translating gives CASSLGTGRTDTQYF. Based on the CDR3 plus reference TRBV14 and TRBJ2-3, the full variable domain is EAGVTQFPSHSVIEKGQTVTLRCDPISGHDNLYWYRRVMGKEIKFLLHFVKESKQDESGMPNNRFLAERTGGTYSTLKVQPAELEDSGVYFCASSLGTGRTDTQYFGPGTRLTVL.

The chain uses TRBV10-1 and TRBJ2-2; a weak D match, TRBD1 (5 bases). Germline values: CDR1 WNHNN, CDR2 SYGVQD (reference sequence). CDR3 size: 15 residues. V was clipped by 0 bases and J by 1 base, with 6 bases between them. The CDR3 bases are TGCGCCAGCAGTGAGTCGGGGCAGAACACCGGGGAGCTGTTTTTT. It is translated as CASSESGQNTGELFF.

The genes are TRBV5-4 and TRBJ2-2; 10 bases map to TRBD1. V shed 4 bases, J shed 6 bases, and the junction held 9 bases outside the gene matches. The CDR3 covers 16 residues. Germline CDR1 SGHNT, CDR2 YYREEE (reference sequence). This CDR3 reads CASSRRDRGRPGELFF. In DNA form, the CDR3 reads TGTGCCAGCAGCCGAAGGGACAGGGGCCGGCCCGGGGAGCTGTTTTTT. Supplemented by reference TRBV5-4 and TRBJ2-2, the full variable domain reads ETGVTQSPTHLIKTRGQQVTLRCSSQSGHNTVSWYQQALGQGPQFIFQYYREEENGRGNFPPRFSGLQFPNYSSELNVNALELDDSALYLCASSRRDRGRPGELFFGEGSRLTVL.

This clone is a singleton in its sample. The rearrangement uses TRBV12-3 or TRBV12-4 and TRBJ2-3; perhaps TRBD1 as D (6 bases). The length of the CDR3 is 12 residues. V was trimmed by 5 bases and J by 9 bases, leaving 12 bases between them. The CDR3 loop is CASSQGQGTQYF. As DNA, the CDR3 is TGTGCCAGCAGTCAAGGGCAGGGGACGCAGTATTTT.

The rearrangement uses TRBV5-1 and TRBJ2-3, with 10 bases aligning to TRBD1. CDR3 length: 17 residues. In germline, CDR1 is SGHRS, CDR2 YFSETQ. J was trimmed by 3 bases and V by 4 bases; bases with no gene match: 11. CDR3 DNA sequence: TGCGCCAGCAGCGACCTGACAGGGGGCGTCAGGACAGATACGCAGTATTTT. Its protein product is CASSDLTGGVRTDTQYF.

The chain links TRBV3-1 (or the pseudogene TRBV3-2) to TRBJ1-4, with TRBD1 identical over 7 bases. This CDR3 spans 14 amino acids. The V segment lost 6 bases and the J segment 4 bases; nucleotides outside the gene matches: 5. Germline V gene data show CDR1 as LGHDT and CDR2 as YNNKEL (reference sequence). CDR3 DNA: TGTGCCAGCAGTCTTAGGACAGGTAATGAAAAACTGTTTTTT. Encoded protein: CASSLRTGNEKLFF.

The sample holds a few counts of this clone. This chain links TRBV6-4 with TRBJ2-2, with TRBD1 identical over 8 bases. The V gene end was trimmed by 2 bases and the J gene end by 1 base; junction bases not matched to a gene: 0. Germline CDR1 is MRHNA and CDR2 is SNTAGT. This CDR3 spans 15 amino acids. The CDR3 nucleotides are TGTGCCAGCAGTGACGGGACAGGGAACACCGGGGAGCTGTTTTTT. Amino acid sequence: CASSDGTGNTGELFF.

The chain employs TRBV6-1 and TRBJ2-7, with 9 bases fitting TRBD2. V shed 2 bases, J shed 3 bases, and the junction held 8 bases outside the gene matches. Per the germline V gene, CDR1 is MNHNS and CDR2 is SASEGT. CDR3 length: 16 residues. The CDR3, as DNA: TGTGCCAGCAGTGAAAATTGGCTAGCGGGGCTCTACGAGCAGTACTTC. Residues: CASSENWLAGLYEQYF.

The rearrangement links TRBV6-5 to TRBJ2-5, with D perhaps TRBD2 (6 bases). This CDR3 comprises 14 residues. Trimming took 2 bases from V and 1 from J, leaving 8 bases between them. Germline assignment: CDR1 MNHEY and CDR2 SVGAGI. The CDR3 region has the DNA TGTGCCAGCAGTTACATTAGCGGCCAAGAGACCCAGTACTTC. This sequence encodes CASSYISGQETQYF.

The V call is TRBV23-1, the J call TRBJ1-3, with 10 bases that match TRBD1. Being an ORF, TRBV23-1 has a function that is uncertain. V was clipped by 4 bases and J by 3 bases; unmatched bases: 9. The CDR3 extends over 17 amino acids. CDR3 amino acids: CASSLIQDRGFGNTIYF. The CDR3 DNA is TGCGCCAGCAGTCTCATCCAGGACAGGGGGTTTGGAAACACCATATATTTT.

The CDR3 loop reads CASTFRDRVTGELFF. CDR3 DNA sequence: TGTGCCAGTACATTCCGGGACAGGGTCACCGGGGAGCTGTTTTTT. V is TRBV19 and J is TRBJ2-2; 9 bases agree with TRBD1. J lost 4 bases, V lost 7 bases, and 7 bases had no gene match. CDR1 and CDR2 (germline): LNHDA, SQIVND (reference sequence). CDR3 length equals 15 residues.